The rows below give T cell receptor beta chains drawn from one sample of a study of shared clonotypes between healthy human individuals. Sequencing used immunoSEQ multiplex PCR; TCRdb keeps in-frame clones, though not all of them. The data contain about 2.5 million clones, 85% to 95% of them seen just once; the ten biggest clones take up more than 0.35%. Sequenced: naive CD4+ T cells from PBMCs. Receptors were obtained from a man between 18 and 35 years old in good health. Some clones in this sample may be carry-over from other donors' samples. The conserved cysteine and the conserved F or W are not part of the CDR3 here.

J: TRBJ1-1
V: TRBV4-2
CDR3: ASSQETRNTEAF

J: TRBJ2-3
V: TRBV7-8
CDR3: ASSPTSPDTQY

J: TRBJ1-1
V: TRBV5-4
CDR3: ASSLGHQLNTEAF

J: TRBJ1-2
V: TRBV28
CDR3: ASSLSLGTDPNYGYT

J: TRBJ2-7
V: TRBV27
CDR3: ASSIRDRPSEQY

J: TRBJ2-5
V: TRBV5-1
CDR3: ASSWNSFGPETQY

J: TRBJ1-4
V: TRBV5-1
CDR3: ASRTAGGNNEKLF

J: TRBJ2-5
V: TRBV10-3
CDR3: AISGQYQETQY

J: TRBJ2-7
V: TRBV6-6
CDR3: ASSYSQGAFYEQY

J: TRBJ1-1
V: TRBV18
CDR3: ASSPWGGATEAF

J: TRBJ1-1
V: TRBV28
CDR3: ASRNYRGETEAF

J: TRBJ1-1
V: TRBV5-6
CDR3: ASTGRGGTEAF

J: TRBJ1-2
V: TRBV6-1
CDR3: ASGIGRANYGYT

J: TRBJ2-3
V: TRBV18
CDR3: ASSPQGQATTDTQY

J: TRBJ1-5
V: TRBV5-5
CDR3: ASSLVTGTANQPQH

J: TRBJ2-5
V: TRBV18
CDR3: ASSPPNAEAQY

J: TRBJ2-3
V: TRBV5-1
CDR3: ASSPTGSPDTQY

J: TRBJ1-5
V: TRBV7-2
CDR3: ASSLETGDQPQH

J: TRBJ2-5
V: TRBV28
CDR3: ASSFSGTGVRETQY

J: TRBJ1-5
V: TRBV5-6
CDR3: ASSWAGGNQPQH

J: TRBJ2-5
V: TRBV5-1
CDR3: ASSLALGVQETQY

J: TRBJ1-4
V: TRBV5-1
CDR3: ASSLFSEGAKEKLF

J: TRBJ2-1
V: TRBV2
CDR3: ASSRDRDSYNEQF

J: TRBJ1-3
V: TRBV7-9
CDR3: ASRGAGNTIY

J: -
V: TRBV28
CDR3: ATGDSYEQY

J: TRBJ1-2
V: TRBV27
CDR3: ASSQRQGRRYT

J: TRBJ1-1
V: TRBV19
CDR3: ASSGPGRANTEAF

J: TRBJ2-1
V: TRBV5-1
CDR3: ASSQSGPTYNEQF

J: TRBJ2-1
V: TRBV28
CDR3: ASSLGSASYNEQF

J: TRBJ2-5
V: TRBV7-7
CDR3: ASSLGQGRDETQY